Below, 18 T cell receptor beta chains from the same sample are listed, as sequenced in a study of T cells in Graves' hyperthyroidism and ophthalmopathy. From RNA transcripts, TCR beta CDR3 regions were amplified. HTBI primers were employed in a first-round RT-PCR of the TCR CDR3. TCRdb ran MiXCR on the multiplex PCR reads and lists one entry per CDR3 protein. The data contain approximately 400,000 distinct CDR3 sequences, about 15% of them singletons. The sequenced sample was blood. The receptors come from a woman between 18 and 29 years old with Graves' hyperthyroidism.

This clonotype was seen a handful of times. The rearrangement links TRBV9 to TRBJ2-3; 7 nucleotides match TRBD2. Germline loops: CDR1 SGDLS, CDR2 YYNGEE. The length of the CDR3 is 17 residues. With V trimmed by 4 bases and J by 1 base, 12 bases remained unmatched. The CDR3 DNA is TGTGCCAGCAGCATAGGGCCCGGGAGCGGGGGCACAGATACGCAGTATTTT. Protein product: CASSIGPGSGGTDTQYF.

This clonotype was recorded a few times. This chain uses TRBV6-6 with TRBJ1-2; 10 bases align to TRBD1. CDR1 is MNHNY, CDR2 SVGAGI, per germline (reference sequence). V shed 0 bases and J 6 bases; nucleotides not matched to a gene: 4. The CDR3 covers 15 residues. The CDR3 DNA reads TGTGCCAGCAGTTACTCAGGGGGGACAGGGGATGGCTACACCTTC. This translates into CASSYSGGTGDGYTF.

This clonotype was seen repeatedly, ten times or more. This chain links TRBV9 with TRBJ2-5; D possibly corresponds to TRBD2 (6 bases). Per the germline V gene, CDR1 is SGDLS and CDR2 is YYNGEE. V shed 0 bases and J shed 7 bases, with 13 bases lying between them. The CDR3 has 14 amino acids. CDR3 sequence reads: CASSVEGGVGTQYF. The CDR3 region has the DNA TGTGCCAGCAGCGTAGAGGGAGGAGTGGGGACCCAGTACTTC. Filled out from reference TRBV9 and TRBJ2-5, the complete variable domain reads DSGVTQTPKHLITATGQRVTLRCSPRSGDLSVYWYQQSLDQGLQFLIQYYNGEERAKGNILERFSAQQFPDLHSELNLSSLELGDSALYFCASSVEGGVGTQYFGPGTRLLVL.

CDR3 sequence: CAVEGSLSYEQYF. The CDR3 DNA is TGTGCCGTCGAGGGGTCCTTATCCTACGAGCAGTACTTC. The rearrangement uses TRBV28 and TRBJ2-7; D tentatively fits TRBD1 or TRBD2 (5 bases each). The length of the CDR3 is 13 residues. Germline CDR1 and CDR2: MDHEN and SYDVKM. V lost 11 bases and J lost 1, with 15 bases in between.

This clonotype was found many times. This chain uses TRBV27 with TRBJ2-1; D uncertain. The V and J ends lost 5 bases and 4 bases respectively, with 18 bases between them. This CDR3 comprises 16 residues. The germline gives CDR1 MNHEY, CDR2 SMNVEV (reference sequence). CDR3 bases: TGTGCCAGCAGTCCGCGCCCCGACGGTATATACAATGAGCAGTTCTTC. Amino acids: CASSPRPDGIYNEQFF.

V is TRBV27 and J is TRBJ2-3; D unresolved. Germline CDR1 reads MNHEY; CDR2 reads SMNVEV (reference sequence). The V end was cut by 0 bases, the J end by 5 bases, with 6 bases between. The CDR3 consists of 13 residues. The CDR3 coding sequence is TGTGCCAGCAGTTTATCTAACCGAGATACGCAGTATTTT. This translates into CASSLSNRDTQYF.

In this sample, this clonotype turned up many times. The chain is built from TRBV5-5 and TRBJ1-4, with D tentatively TRBD1 (6 bases). The length of the CDR3 is 15 residues. CDR1 is SGHKS and CDR2 is YYEKEE in the germline V gene (reference sequence). Trimming took off 5 bases at V and 3 bases at J, with 14 bases between the two ends. The chain's CDR3 is CASSIEGGPNEKLFF. CDR3 bases: TGTGCCAGCAGTATCGAGGGGGGGCCTAATGAAAAACTGTTTTTT.

The chain combines TRBV3-1 with TRBJ2-3; 7 nucleotides align to TRBD2. Looked up from germline, CDR1 is LGHDT and CDR2 is YNNKEL (reference sequence). The trim removed 4 bases at V and 2 bases at J, leaving 12 bases unmatched. CDR3 length: 17 amino acids. The CDR3 nucleotides are TGTGCCAGCAGCCCCGCCTTTGCGGGAGTACCCACAGATACGCAGTATTTT. It yields the protein CASSPAFAGVPTDTQYF.

The table lists this clonotype with many counts. The chain carries TRBV28 and TRBJ2-1; D is ambiguous. Germline CDR1 is MDHEN and CDR2 is SYDVKM. Between the trimmed V and J ends, which lost 5 bases and 5 bases, there was a span of 4 bases. The CDR3 contains 11 residues. The CDR3 loop is CASSPHNEQFF. Here the CDR3 DNA reads TGTGCCAGCAGTCCGCACAATGAGCAGTTCTTC.

Comment on this clonotype: A much larger clone is a single base away; this may be a read error. The V and J genes are TRBV12-3 or TRBV12-4 and TRBJ2-3, with TRBD2 matching 7 bases. The CDR3 has 11 residues. CDR3 DNA: TGTGTCAGCGGGGACGCAGATACGCAGTATTTT. Encoded protein: CVSGDADTQYF.

This clonotype was observed many times. The rearrangement uses TRBV24-1 and TRBJ1-2; 9 bases line up with TRBD1. The V segment lost 4 bases and the J segment 7 bases; nucleotides outside the gene matches: 6. The length of the CDR3 is 14 residues. CDR1 is KGHDR, CDR2 SFDVKD, per germline. CDR3 coding DNA: TGTGCCACCAGTGAATCCGGGACAGGGCCTGGCTACACCTTC. Protein sequence: CATSESGTGPGYTF.

This clonotype was observed many times. The CDR3 coding sequence is TGTGCCAGCAGGCCGACAGGGGTGATATCCTACAATGAGCAGTTCTTC. Protein product: CASRPTGVISYNEQFF. The chain carries TRBV12-3 or TRBV12-4 and TRBJ2-1; 8 nucleotides align to TRBD1. J lost 1 base, V lost 6 bases, and 8 bases had no gene match. CDR3 length: 16 residues.

This clonotype showed up just a few times. Just one base apart from a much larger clone, this may be a read error. J is TRBJ1-6 and V is TRBV28; D is ambiguous. Germline V gives CDR1 MDHEN, CDR2 SYDVKM. The CDR3 sequence is 14 residues long. Trimming pared 0 bases from V and 7 bases from J, leaving 7 bases between. The DNA of the CDR3 is TGTGCCAGCAGTTTATGGGCCGGAAATTCACCCCTCCACTTT. The encoded protein is CASSLWAGNSPLHF.

This clonotype was seen many times. This chain joins TRBV5-1 and TRBJ2-7; either TRBD1 or TRBD2 may fit D (5 bases each). CDR1 and CDR2 (germline): SGHRS, YFSETQ. The germline V and J ends were trimmed by 3 bases and 2 bases, with 18 bases remaining between them. CDR3 size: 16 residues. Here the CDR3 reads CASSYQLGVGPYEQYF. In nucleotides, the CDR3 is TGCGCCAGCAGCTACCAACTAGGGGTGGGTCCCTACGAGCAGTACTTC. The full variable domain, completed using reference TRBV5-1 and TRBJ2-7, is KAGVTQTPRYLIKTRGQQVTLSCSPISGHRSVSWYQQTPGQGLQFLFEYFSETQRNKGNFPGRFSGRQFSNSRSEMNVSTLELGDSALYLCASSYQLGVGPYEQYFGPGTRLTVT.

This clonotype was counted at least ten times. V and J are TRBV2 and TRBJ2-6, with D possibly TRBD1 on 6 matching bases. The germline V and J ends were trimmed by 2 bases and 4 bases, with 9 bases remaining between them. Germline V gene sequence: CDR1 SNHLY, CDR2 FYNNEI. The CDR3 extends over 15 amino acids. CDR3 bases: TGTGCCAGCAGTGAATCAGGGGTCGGGGCCAACGTCCTGACTTTC. This gives the protein CASSESGVGANVLTF.

This clonotype was found a few times. V usage is TRBV9 and J usage is TRBJ2-5; D call uncertain. Germline values: CDR1 SGDLS, CDR2 YYNGEE. The germline V and J ends were trimmed by 3 bases and 0 bases, with 12 bases remaining between them. The CDR3 sequence is 15 residues long. In DNA form, the CDR3 reads TGTGCCAGCAGCGCCTCCTTGGCCAACCAAGAGACCCAGTACTTC. Translating it yields CASSASLANQETQYF.

Ten or more counts support this clonotype. The chain combines TRBV7-9 with TRBJ2-7; TRBD1 matches 9 bases. This CDR3 comprises 13 residues. The trim removed 2 bases at V and 9 bases at J, leaving 5 bases unmatched. The germline V gene encodes CDR1 SEHNR and CDR2 FQNEAQ (reference sequence). This CDR3 reads CASSLMTGGRQYF. In nucleotides, the CDR3 is TGTGCCAGCAGCTTAATGACAGGGGGTCGGCAGTACTTC.

In this sample, this clonotype turned up many times. This chain uses TRBV3-1 with TRBJ1-6; unclear D gene. The germline V and J ends were trimmed by 1 base and 9 bases, with 10 bases remaining between them. The CDR3 contains 14 residues. CDR1 LGHDT and CDR2 YNNKEL come from the germline V gene (reference sequence). CDR3 residues: CASSQAGQISPLHF. The CDR3 nucleotides read TGTGCCAGCAGCCAAGCGGGCCAAATTTCACCCCTCCACTTT. The variable domain in full, with the rest retrieved from reference TRBV3-1 and TRBJ1-6, is DTAVSQTPKYLVTQMGNDKSIKCEQNLGHDTMYWYKQDSKKFLKIMFSYNNKELIINETVPNRFSPKSPDKAHLNLHINSLELGDSAVYFCASSQAGQISPLHFGNGTRLTVT.